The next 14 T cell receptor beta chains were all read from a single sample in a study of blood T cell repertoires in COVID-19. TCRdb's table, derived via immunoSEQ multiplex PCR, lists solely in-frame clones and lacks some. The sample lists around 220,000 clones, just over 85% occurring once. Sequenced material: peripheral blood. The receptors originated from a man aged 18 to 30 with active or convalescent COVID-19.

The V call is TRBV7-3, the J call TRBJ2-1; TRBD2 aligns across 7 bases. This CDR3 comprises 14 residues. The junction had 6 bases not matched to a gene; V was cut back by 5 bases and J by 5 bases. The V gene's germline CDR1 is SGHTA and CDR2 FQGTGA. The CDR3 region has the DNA TGTGCCAGCAGCCAGGGACTACCGAACAATGAGCAGTTCTTC. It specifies CASSQGLPNNEQFF.

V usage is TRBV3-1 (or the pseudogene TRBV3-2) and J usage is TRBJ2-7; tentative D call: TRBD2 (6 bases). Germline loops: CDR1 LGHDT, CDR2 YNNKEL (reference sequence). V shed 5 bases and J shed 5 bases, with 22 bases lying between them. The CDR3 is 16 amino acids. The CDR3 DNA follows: TGTGCCAGCAGCGCCCGGGACTTCATAGACTTGGACGAGCAGTACTTC. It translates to CASSARDFIDLDEQYF.

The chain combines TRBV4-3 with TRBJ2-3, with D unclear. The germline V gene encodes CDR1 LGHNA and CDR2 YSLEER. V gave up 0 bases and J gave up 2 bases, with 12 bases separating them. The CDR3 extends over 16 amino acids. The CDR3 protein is CASSQDPQASTDTQYF. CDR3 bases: TGCGCCAGCAGCCAAGACCCCCAGGCGTCCACAGATACGCAGTATTTT.

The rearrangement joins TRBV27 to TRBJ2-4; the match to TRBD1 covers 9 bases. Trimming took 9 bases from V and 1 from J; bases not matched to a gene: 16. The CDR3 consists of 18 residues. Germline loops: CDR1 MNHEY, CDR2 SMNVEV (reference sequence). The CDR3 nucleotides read TGTGCCAGTTGCCCTTTGGGGACAGGGACTCTGGCCAAAAACATTCAGTACTTC. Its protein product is CASCPLGTGTLAKNIQYF.

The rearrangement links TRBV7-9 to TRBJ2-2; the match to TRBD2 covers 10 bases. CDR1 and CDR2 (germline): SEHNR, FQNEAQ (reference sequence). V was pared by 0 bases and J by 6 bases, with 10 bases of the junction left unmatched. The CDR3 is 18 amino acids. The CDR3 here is CASSLASGLAGVPGELFF. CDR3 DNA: TGTGCCAGCAGCTTAGCGTCGGGTCTAGCGGGAGTCCCCGGGGAGCTGTTTTTT.

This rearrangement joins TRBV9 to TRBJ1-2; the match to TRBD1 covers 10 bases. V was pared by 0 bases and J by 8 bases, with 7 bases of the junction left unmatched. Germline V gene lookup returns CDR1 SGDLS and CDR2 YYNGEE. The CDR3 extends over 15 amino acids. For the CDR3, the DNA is TGTGCCAGCAGCGTAGAATCGGGGACAGGGGTCGGCTACACCTTC. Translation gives CASSVESGTGVGYTF.

The CDR3 DNA is TGTGCCAGCAGCTTTACGGTCGGGGAGCAGTTCTTC. As protein: CASSFTVGEQFF. The V gene is TRBV5-6, the J gene TRBJ2-1; D unclear. This CDR3 has 12 amino acids. Germline V CDR1 and CDR2: SGHDT, YYEEEE. The V and J ends lost 2 bases and 10 bases respectively, with 10 bases between them. The entire variable domain, with the rest obtained from reference TRBV5-6 and TRBJ2-1, is as follows: DAGVTQSPTHLIKTRGQQVTLRCSPKSGHDTVSWYQQALGQGPQFIFQYYEEEERQRGNFPDRFSGHQFPNYSSELNVNALLLGDSALYLCASSFTVGEQFFGPGTRLTVL.

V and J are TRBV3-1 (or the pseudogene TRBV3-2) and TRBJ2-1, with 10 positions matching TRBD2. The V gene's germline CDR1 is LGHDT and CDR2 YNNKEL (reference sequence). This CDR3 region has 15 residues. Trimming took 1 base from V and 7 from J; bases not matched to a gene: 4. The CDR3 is CASSQVLAGVNEQFF. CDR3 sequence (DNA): TGTGCCAGCAGCCAAGTCCTAGCGGGAGTTAATGAGCAGTTCTTC.

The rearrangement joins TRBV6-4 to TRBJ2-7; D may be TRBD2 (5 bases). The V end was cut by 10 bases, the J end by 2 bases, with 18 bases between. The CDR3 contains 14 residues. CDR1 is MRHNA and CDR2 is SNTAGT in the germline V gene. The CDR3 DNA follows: TGTGCCAAAAAGCGGCAGCCCTCACCCTACGAGCAGTACTTC. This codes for CAKKRQPSPYEQYF.

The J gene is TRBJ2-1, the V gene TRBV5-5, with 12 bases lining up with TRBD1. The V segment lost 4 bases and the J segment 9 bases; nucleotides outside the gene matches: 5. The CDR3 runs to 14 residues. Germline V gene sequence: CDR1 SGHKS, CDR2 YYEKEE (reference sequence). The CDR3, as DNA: TGTGCCAGCAGCACCGGGACAGGGGGCAGTGAGCAGTTCTTC. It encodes CASSTGTGGSEQFF.

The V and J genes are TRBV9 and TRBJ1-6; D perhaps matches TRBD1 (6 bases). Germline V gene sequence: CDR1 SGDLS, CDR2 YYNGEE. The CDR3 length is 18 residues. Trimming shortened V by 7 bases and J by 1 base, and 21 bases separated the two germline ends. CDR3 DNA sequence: TGTGCCAGCGGGGGCAGGGCCGGGACGGTATCCTATAATTCACCCCTCCACTTT. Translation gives CASGGRAGTVSYNSPLHF.

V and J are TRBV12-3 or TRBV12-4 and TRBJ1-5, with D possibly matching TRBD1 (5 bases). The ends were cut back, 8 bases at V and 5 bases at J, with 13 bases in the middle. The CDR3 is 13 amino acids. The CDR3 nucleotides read TGTGCCAGCCACTACAGGTATGATCAGCCCCAGCATTTT. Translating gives CASHYRYDQPQHF.

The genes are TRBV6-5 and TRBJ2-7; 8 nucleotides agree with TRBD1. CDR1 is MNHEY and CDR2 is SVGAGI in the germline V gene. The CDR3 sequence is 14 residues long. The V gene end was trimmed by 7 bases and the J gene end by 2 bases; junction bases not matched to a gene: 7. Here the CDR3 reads CASKWGQVTYEQYF. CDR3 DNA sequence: TGTGCCAGCAAATGGGGACAGGTGACCTACGAGCAGTACTTC.

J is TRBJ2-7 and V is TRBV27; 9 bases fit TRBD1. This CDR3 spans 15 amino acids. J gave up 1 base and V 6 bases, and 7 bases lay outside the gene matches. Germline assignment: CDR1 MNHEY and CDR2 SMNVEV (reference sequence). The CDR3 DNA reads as TGTGCCAGCAGCCCAGTCGGGACAGGGTCCTACGAGCAGTACTTC. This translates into CASSPVGTGSYEQYF.